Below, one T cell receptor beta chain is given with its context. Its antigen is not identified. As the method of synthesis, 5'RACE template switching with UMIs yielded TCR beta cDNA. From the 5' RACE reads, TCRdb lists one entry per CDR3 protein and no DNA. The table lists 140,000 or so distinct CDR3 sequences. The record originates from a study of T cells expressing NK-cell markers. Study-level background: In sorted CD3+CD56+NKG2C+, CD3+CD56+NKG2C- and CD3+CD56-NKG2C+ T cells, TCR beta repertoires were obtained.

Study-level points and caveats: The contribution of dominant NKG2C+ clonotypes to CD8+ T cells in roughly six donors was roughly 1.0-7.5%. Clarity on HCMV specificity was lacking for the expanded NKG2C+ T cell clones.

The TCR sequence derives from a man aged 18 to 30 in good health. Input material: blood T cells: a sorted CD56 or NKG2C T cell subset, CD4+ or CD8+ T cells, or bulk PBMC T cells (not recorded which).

The CDR3 here is CASSRDNSPLHF. The chain employs TRBV6-6 and TRBJ1-6. CDR1 and CDR2 (germline): MNHNY, SVGAGI (reference sequence). CDR3 size: 12 residues.